The sequence of this T cell receptor beta chain was determined in a study of cytomegalovirus exposure and HLA in healthy donors. Study as a whole: The same platform was used for the 110 or so validation repertoires as for the roughly 700 first-cohort repertoires, as reported in a later analysis. Overall study results and limits: In vitro assays verified that a few CMV-associated chains recognized CMV antigens specifically. The study recorded 160 or so TCR beta chains that were cytomegalovirus-associated. Usually a TCR sequence was rare, but some public TCRs were found in many donors.

V was pared by 0 bases and J by 2 bases, with 2 bases of the junction left unmatched. Germline CDR1 reads SGDLS; CDR2 reads YYNGEE. CDR3 size: 15 residues. The table came from immunoSEQ multiplex PCR; TCRdb's copy has only in-frame clones and leaves some out. The sample includes 70,000 to 75,000 clones, over 85% of them seen just once. With respect to this clone: Antigen: not known.

The clonotype was recovered from a man younger than 30 in good health and CMV-seropositive. V and J are TRBV9 and TRBJ2-3, with TRBD1 identical over 8 bases. Sequenced input: PBMCs. The CDR3 loop is CASSVGQGYTDTQYF. CDR3 sequence (DNA): TGTGCCAGCAGCGTAGGACAGGGGTACACAGATACGCAGTATTTT. Drawing the rest from reference TRBV9 and TRBJ2-3, the complete variable domain is DSGVTQTPKHLITATGQRVTLRCSPRSGDLSVYWYQQSLDQGLQFLIQYYNGEERAKGNILERFSAQQFPDLHSELNLSSLELGDSALYFCASSVGQGYTDTQYFGPGTRLTVL.